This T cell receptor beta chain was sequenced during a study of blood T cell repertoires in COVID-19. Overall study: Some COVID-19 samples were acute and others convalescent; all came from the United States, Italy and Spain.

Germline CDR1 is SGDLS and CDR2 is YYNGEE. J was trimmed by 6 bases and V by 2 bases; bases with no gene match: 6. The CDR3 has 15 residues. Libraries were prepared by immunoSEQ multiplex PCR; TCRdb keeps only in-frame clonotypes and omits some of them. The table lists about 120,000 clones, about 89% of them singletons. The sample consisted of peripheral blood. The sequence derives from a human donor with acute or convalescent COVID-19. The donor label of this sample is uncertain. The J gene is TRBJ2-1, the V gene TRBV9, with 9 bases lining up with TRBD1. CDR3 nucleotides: TGTGCCAGCAGCGTTGGACAGGGGCTGGGCAATGAGCAGTTCTTC. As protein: CASSVGQGLGNEQFF.